The clone carrying this TCR beta chain was recorded many times. These data belong to a study of regulatory T cells in long-lasting Graves disease. Arm-PCR of CDR3 regions and iRepertoire HTBI primers were used to build TCR beta libraries. TCRdb independently ran MiXCR on the multiplex PCR reads; one entry per CDR3 protein. Among about 370,000 distinct CDR3 sequences, around 15% were seen once, and the ten largest hold about 24%. The time point was: newly diagnosed GD, antithyroid drugs for less than 3 months. Researchers made the TCR library from RNA that was extracted from PBMCs. CDR1 and CDR2 (germline): SGHTA, FQGTGA. The CDR3 has 13 amino acids. Trimming pared 2 bases from V and 5 bases from J, leaving 9 bases between.

This sample comprised peripheral blood mononuclear cells (PBMCs), obtained at new diagnosis, from a patient treated with antithyroid drugs. The TCR comes from a female donor with Graves disease. The J gene is TRBJ1-1, the V gene TRBV7-3; D is unclear. The CDR3 DNA sequence: TGTGCCAGCAGCTTACAACCGGAAACTGAAGCTTTCTTT. Amino acid sequence: CASSLQPETEAFF.